The present entry profiles one TCR beta chain with its context. What it binds is unknown. The data belong to a study of T cell responses to AZD1222 COVID-19 vaccine. The study's findings and limits: Seropositive AZD1222 recipients at baseline numbered only 6 or 7.

Repertoires were generated with immunoSEQ multiplex PCR, while TCRdb's copy carries only in-frame clones and drops some. Here the sample spans around 140,000 clones, 70% to 90% being singletons. This clonotype was obtained from an adult in good health. This specimen consisted of peripheral blood, obtained on day 0 of AZD1222 vaccination.

CDR3 sequence: CASSEAPTREPGQYF. As DNA, the CDR3 is TGTGCCAGCAGTGAAGCTCCGACTAGGGAACCTGGGCAGTACTTC. The chain combines TRBV6-1 with TRBJ2-7; D is perhaps TRBD2 (6 bases). Looked up from germline, CDR1 is MNHNS and CDR2 is SASEGT. CDR3 length: 15 residues. Trimming took off 0 bases at V and 9 bases at J, with 18 bases between the two ends.